This entry concerns a single T cell receptor (beta chain). Other DNA sequences in the same sample also yield this CDR3. V dropped 0 bases and J dropped 4 bases, with 7 bases sitting between them. Germline-derived CDR1 and CDR2 are LGHNA and YNFKEQ. The CDR3 runs 13 residues. Original analysis: Estimation of nucleated cell counts was performed using reference gene primer amplification. Sequencing used immunoSEQ multiplex PCR; TCRdb keeps in-frame clones, though not all of them. V and J calls and clone size are as listed in that table; D and trimming were resolved from the DNA. Of approximately 170,000 clones listed, less than 90% were seen once; the top ten hold nearly 8%. This sample is part of a study of blood T cell repertoires in COVID-19. Looking at the study overall: There were acute and convalescent COVID-19 samples, and they came from the United States, Italy and Spain. PBMCs, B-cell-depleted T cells, or T cells provided the cDNA or gDNA that made up the material.

Cohort 3 recovery required two negative PCRs, clearance, or symptom resolution. This sequence joins TRBV4-2 and TRBJ2-7; D is unresolved. The source of this sequence is a woman aged 45-65 years who had recovered from COVID-19. Sequencing was performed on PBMCs or T cells enriched from blood (not recorded which). The CDR3 sequence: CASSQDLEYEQYF. The CDR3 region has the DNA TGTGCCAGCAGCCAAGATCTAGAGTACGAGCAGTACTTC.